Each of the 24 T cell receptor beta chains below was sequenced from the same sample in a study of T cell repertoires in cytomegalovirus infection. The antigens these receptors bind are not known. TCRdb called the reads again in MiXCR, with one record for every CDR3 protein. The sample contains 300,000 or so distinct CDR3 sequences, approximately 25% of which appear only once. Here the sequenced sample was cultured PBMCs, taken from culture after CMV antigen stimulation. These TCRs come from a human donor in good health (CMV status not recorded). Some clones in this sample may be carry-over from other donors' samples.

The rearrangement links TRBV6-6 to TRBJ2-2; 10 positions agree with TRBD2. The CDR3 totals 16 residues. Germline values: CDR1 MNHNY, CDR2 SVGAGI (reference sequence). Losses at the gene ends were 2 bases for V and 5 bases for J; bases not matched to a gene: 5. Written as DNA, the CDR3 is TGTGCCAGCAGTTACCCAAGCGGGAGGGGGACCGGGGAGCTGTTTTTT. Translated: CASSYPSGRGTGELFF.

The gene calls are TRBV6-5 and TRBJ2-1; 13 positions agree with TRBD2. CDR3 length equals 16 residues. Losses at the gene ends were 4 bases for V and 6 bases for J; bases not matched to a gene: 6. The germline gives CDR1 MNHEY, CDR2 SVGAGI. CDR3 sequence: CASSSAGTSGINEQFF. In nucleotides, the CDR3 is TGTGCCAGCAGTTCAGCCGGGACTAGCGGGATCAATGAGCAGTTCTTC.

CDR3 loop: CASSLHDPLYEQYV. The DNA of the CDR3 is TGTGCCAGCAGTCTCCACGACCCCCTTTACGAGCAGTACGTC. This chain uses TRBV6-4 with TRBJ2-7; D not resolved. The CDR3 is 14 amino acids. The germline V gene has CDR1 MRHNA and CDR2 SNTAGT. V lost 5 bases, J lost 4 bases, and 15 bases lay in between.

The chain couples TRBV5-1 to TRBJ1-2; the D is unclear. V dropped 2 bases and J dropped 6 bases, with 17 bases sitting between them. This CDR3 is built from 15 residues. Germline V gives CDR1 SGHRS, CDR2 YFSETQ. The CDR3 DNA follows: TGCGCCAGCAGCTTTAACCCGACCCCCTCCGATGGCTACACCTTC. The encoded protein is CASSFNPTPSDGYTF.

This clonotype was picked up a small number of times. V usage is TRBV7-2 and J usage is TRBJ2-4; TRBD1 might be the D (6 bases). The V gene's germline CDR1 is SGHTA and CDR2 FQGNSA. The CDR3 contains 15 residues. V lost 0 bases and J 4 bases, leaving 10 bases between the germline ends. The CDR3 loop is CASSLASQGKNIQYF. CDR3 DNA sequence: TGTGCCAGCAGCTTAGCCTCCCAGGGGAAAAACATTCAGTACTTC.

V is TRBV28 and J is TRBJ1-2; a possible D gene is TRBD1 (6 bases). Germline CDR1 is MDHEN and CDR2 is SYDVKM. V was trimmed by 3 bases and J by 7 bases, leaving 15 bases between them. The CDR3 totals 14 residues. The CDR3 is CASSFLPGAGGYTF. The CDR3 DNA is TGTGCCAGCAGTTTTCTCCCGGGGGCTGGTGGCTACACCTTC.

There are a few counts of this clonotype. V gene TRBV5-1 combines with J gene TRBJ2-4; tentative D call: TRBD1 (6 bases). This CDR3 is 14 amino acids long. Germline values: CDR1 SGHRS, CDR2 YFSETQ. Trimming took 8 bases from V and 0 from J, leaving 12 bases between them. CDR3 DNA: TGCGCCAGTCGGACAGACCTAGCCAAAAACATTCAGTACTTC. Translating gives CASRTDLAKNIQYF.

V gene TRBV2 combines with J gene TRBJ2-1, with 14 bases fitting TRBD2. This CDR3 region has 15 residues. CDR1 is SNHLY, CDR2 FYNNEI, per germline. V trimming: 7 bases; J trimming: 4 bases; junction bases outside the gene matches: 3. The CDR3 nucleotides read TGTGCCAGCACCAGACTAGCGGGAGGGTACAATGAGCAGTTCTTC. Its translation is CASTRLAGGYNEQFF.

V and J are TRBV30 and TRBJ2-5; D is ambiguous. This CDR3 region has 12 residues. CDR1 GTSNPN and CDR2 SVGIG come from the germline V gene (reference sequence). The V and J ends lost 2 bases and 1 base respectively, with 5 bases between them. The CDR3 spells CAWSLIQETQYF. The DNA for the CDR3 is TGTGCCTGGAGTCTAATCCAAGAGACCCAGTACTTC.

In its sample, this clonotype was seen a few times. The chain recombines TRBV20-1 with TRBJ2-1; 7 nucleotides line up with TRBD1. CDR1 and CDR2 from the germline V gene are DFQATT and SNEGSKA (reference sequence). This CDR3 spans 14 amino acids. Trimming at V came to 1 base and at J to 5 bases, leaving 5 bases not matched to a gene. CDR3 sequence reads: CSARGQGVHNEQFF. CDR3 in DNA: TGCAGTGCTAGAGGGCAGGGGGTCCACAATGAGCAGTTCTTC.

This clonotype was observed at least ten times. This chain uses TRBV7-2 with TRBJ1-2; D unclear. Germline V CDR1 and CDR2: SGHTA, FQGNSA. The V end lost 5 bases, the J end lost 2 bases, and 9 bases lay between the germline ends. The CDR3 is 13 residues long. This chain's CDR3 is CASSPPLNYGYTF. CDR3 nucleotide sequence: TGTGCCAGCAGCCCACCCTTAAACTATGGCTACACCTTC.

This clonotype has a handful of counts. The rearrangement links TRBV20-1 to TRBJ2-7; 8 bases match TRBD2. J was trimmed by 4 bases and V by 6 bases; bases with no gene match: 5. The CDR3 is 12 residues long. Germline CDR1 reads DFQATT; CDR2 reads SNEGSKA (reference sequence). The CDR3 bases are TGCAGTGCACGGGCTAGCGGGTACGAGCAGTACTTC. It translates to CSARASGYEQYF.

The V gene is TRBV4-1, the J gene TRBJ2-1; possibly TRBD2 for D (5 bases). Trimming pared 0 bases from V and 0 bases from J, leaving 15 bases between. CDR3 length: 18 residues. CDR1 MGHRA and CDR2 YSYEKL come from the germline V gene. The CDR3 DNA follows: TGCGCCAGCAGCCAAGAGTGGTGGCTAGCAGGCTCCTACAATGAGCAGTTCTTC. It translates to CASSQEWWLAGSYNEQFF.

J is TRBJ2-2 and V is TRBV7-3; D gene ambiguous. Germline values: CDR1 SGHTA, CDR2 FQGTGA. V was trimmed by 0 bases and J by 4 bases, leaving 6 bases between them. CDR3 length equals 14 residues. The CDR3 DNA is TGTGCCAGCAGCTTAACGGGTGGCACCGGGGAGCTGTTTTTT. This sequence encodes CASSLTGGTGELFF.

The J gene is TRBJ2-5, the V gene TRBV20-1, with D tentatively TRBD1 or TRBD2 (5 bases each). The V gene's germline CDR1 is DFQATT and CDR2 SNEGSKA (reference sequence). The CDR3 consists of 13 residues. Deletions cut 6 bases from V and 0 bases from J, with 11 bases between. CDR3 loop: CSAPGTYQETQYF. CDR3 nucleotide sequence: TGCAGTGCCCCCGGGACCTACCAAGAGACCCAGTACTTC.

The CDR3 sequence is CASSYSLGGIDEQYF. CDR3 coding DNA: TGTGCCAGCAGTTACTCCCTGGGAGGGATCGACGAGCAGTACTTC. V usage is TRBV6-6 and J usage is TRBJ2-7; the match to TRBD2 covers 7 bases. With 0 bases clipped from V and 5 bases from J, the junction kept 7 bases outside the gene matches. The CDR3 has 15 amino acids. Germline V gene lookup returns CDR1 MNHNY and CDR2 SVGAGI (reference sequence).

In its sample, this clonotype was seen a few times. This chain links TRBV11-3 with TRBJ2-5; D remains ambiguous. Between the trimmed V and J ends, which lost 3 bases and 0 bases, there was a span of 5 bases. Germline lookup yields CDR1 SGHNT and CDR2 YENEEA. This CDR3 is 13 amino acids long. The CDR3: CASSFRDQETQYF. CDR3 DNA sequence: TGTGCCAGCAGCTTCCGGGACCAAGAGACCCAGTACTTC.

The rearrangement uses TRBV7-6 and TRBJ1-2; TRBD1 is a possible D gene (5 bases). Germline CDR1 reads SGHVS; CDR2 reads FNYEAQ. This CDR3 comprises 13 residues. V was shortened by 6 bases and J by 4 bases, with 12 bases between the two germline ends. The CDR3 bases are TGTGCCAGCAGATCGGGACGCACCTATGGCTACACCTTC. Encoded protein: CASRSGRTYGYTF.

The sample holds a few counts of this clonotype. The chain links TRBV5-1 to TRBJ1-1; the D is unclear. Looked up from germline, CDR1 is SGHRS and CDR2 is YFSETQ. Trimming shortened V by 4 bases and J by 5 bases, and 15 bases separated the two germline ends. The CDR3 contains 14 residues. Written as DNA, the CDR3 is TGCGCCAGCAGCCTTGCCCCGGGAGGTACTGAAGCTTTCTTT. It is translated as CASSLAPGGTEAFF.

The chain joins TRBV5-1 to TRBJ2-1; a weak D match, TRBD2 (6 bases). The CDR3 has 12 amino acids. CDR1 SGHRS and CDR2 YFSETQ come from the germline V gene. Trimming stripped 2 bases from V and 9 bases from J, with 9 bases between. CDR3 coding DNA: TGCGCCAGCAGCTTTGCCGGGGGTGAGCAGTTCTTC. Translation: CASSFAGGEQFF.

The chain employs TRBV12-3 or TRBV12-4 and TRBJ1-5; TRBD1 aligns across 7 bases. This CDR3 region has 14 residues. V trimming: 9 bases; J trimming: 6 bases; junction bases outside the gene matches: 11. This CDR3 is CASRQGMGSQPQHF. The CDR3 DNA sequence: TGTGCCAGTAGACAGGGAATGGGGAGTCAGCCCCAGCATTTT.

In its sample, this clonotype was seen many times. V usage is TRBV18 and J usage is TRBJ2-5; no firm D call. The CDR3 consists of 12 residues. Germline CDR1 reads KGHSH; CDR2 reads LQKENI. Between the trimmed V and J ends, which lost 1 base and 2 bases, there was a span of 2 bases. CDR3: CASSPLQETQYF. In DNA, the CDR3 is TGTGCCAGCTCACCACTGCAAGAGACCCAGTACTTC.

The chain has TRBV15 and TRBJ2-7; 8 nucleotides line up with TRBD2. This CDR3 contains 13 residues. CDR1 LNHNV and CDR2 YYDKDF come from the germline V gene (reference sequence). V trimming: 3 bases; J trimming: 4 bases; junction bases outside the gene matches: 2. DNA of the CDR3: TGTGCCACCAGCAGCTCTAGCGGGTACGAGCAGTACTTC. It codes for CATSSSSGYEQYF.

This clonotype was detected ten times or more. The rearrangement uses TRBV7-8 and TRBJ2-7, with TRBD2 identical over 7 bases. Germline CDR1 SGHVS, CDR2 FQNEAQ. This CDR3 contains 17 residues. The ends lost 5 bases at V and 4 bases at J; junction bases unmatched: 17. The DNA of the CDR3 is TGTGCCAGCAGCCCCCCTAGTTGGGCGGGAGCAGATTACGAGCAGTACGTC. Translating it yields CASSPPSWAGADYEQYV.